This passage covers 31 T cell receptor beta chains from one sample sequenced in a study of Tregs in tolerant kidney transplant recipients (dated by TCRdb to the late 2010s). Libraries were made using the immunoSEQ multiplex PCR assay. Sourced from immuneACCESS, this table was stored by TCRdb with only in-frame sequences that have V and J called. A share of the clones is absent; for the studies checked, an unresolved V gene accounts for under half, and the remainder has no known explanation. Within this sample are 240,000 or so clones, with 80% to 85% of them counted one time only. The ten most abundant clones make up around 0.6% of the sample. The sample consisted of CD4+ T cells from blood. These receptors were taken from a human donor in good health.

This chain connects TRBV18 to TRBJ2-1, with TRBD1 matching over 7 bases. Germline V gives CDR1 KGHSH, CDR2 LQKENI. The CDR3 contains 15 residues. Trimming cost V 1 base and J 4 bases; bases outside gene matches: 4. The CDR3 region has the DNA TGTGCCAGCTCACCACAGGGGGCCGCTTACAATGAGCAGTTCTTC. Translation: CASSPQGAAYNEQFF.

V and J are TRBV5-1 and TRBJ2-3; 11 nucleotides agree with TRBD1. Germline assignment: CDR1 SGHRS and CDR2 YFSETQ. V lost 6 bases and J lost 0; bases outside the gene matches: 3. The CDR3 totals 15 residues. The CDR3 DNA sequence: TGCGCCAGCACCGGGACAGGGGGGAGCACAGATACGCAGTATTTT. It specifies CASTGTGGSTDTQYF.

The rearrangement joins TRBV7-2 to TRBJ2-3; D may be TRBD1 (5 bases). Trimming stripped 3 bases from V and 0 bases from J, with 13 bases between. CDR1 and CDR2 from the germline V gene are SGHTA and FQGNSA. The CDR3 covers 16 residues. The CDR3 reads CASSLGPYTSTDTQYF. In DNA form, the CDR3 reads TGTGCCAGCAGCTTGGGGCCCTACACTAGCACAGATACGCAGTATTTT. Full variable domain (outside the CDR3, taken from reference TRBV7-2 and TRBJ2-3): GAGVSQSPSNKVTEKGKDVELRCDPISGHTALYWYRQSLGQGLEFLIYFQGNSAPDKSGLPSDRFSAERTGGSVSTLTIQRTQQEDSAVYLCASSLGPYTSTDTQYFGPGTRLTVL.

Only one count was recorded for this clone. The V gene is TRBV7-2, the J gene TRBJ2-3, with 11 bases that match TRBD2. The CDR3 is made up of 18 amino acids. Germline CDR1 and CDR2: SGHTA and FQGNSA. With V trimmed by 1 base and J by 3 bases, 9 bases remained unmatched. CDR3: CASSLVGSGGAFTDTQYF. As DNA, the CDR3 is TGTGCCAGCAGCTTAGTGGGTAGCGGGGGGGCCTTTACAGATACGCAGTATTTT.

The chain combines TRBV4-1 with TRBJ2-3, with 7 bases matching TRBD1. Per germline, CDR1 MGHRA and CDR2 YSYEKL. V shed 3 bases and J 3 bases; nucleotides not matched to a gene: 3. This CDR3 comprises 14 residues. CDR3: CASSQRQGTDTQYF. The CDR3 nucleotides are TGCGCCAGCAGCCAGAGACAGGGAACAGATACGCAGTATTTT.

This clone has a handful of counts. The chain links TRBV6-1 to TRBJ1-6; D is possibly TRBD1 (6 bases). The CDR3 contains 15 residues. The germline CDR1 and CDR2 sequences are MNHNS and SASEGT. Trimming pared 3 bases from V and 9 bases from J, leaving 15 bases between. CDR3 nucleotides: TGTGCCAGCAGTGAGCCCGGAGGGGGGGGTTCACCCCTCCACTTT. Its translation is CASSEPGGGGSPLHF.

V gene TRBV30 combines with J gene TRBJ1-5, with 12 nucleotides matching TRBD1. This CDR3 comprises 15 residues. Germline V gene data show CDR1 as GTSNPN and CDR2 as SVGIG (reference sequence). Trimming removed 1 base from V and 5 bases from J; junction bases left unmatched: 3. CDR3 sequence: CAWSDGTGGYQPQHF. The CDR3 DNA follows: TGTGCCTGGAGTGATGGGACAGGGGGCTATCAGCCCCAGCATTTT.

Regarding this clone: The identical CDR3 is also encoded by other nucleotide sequences in the sample. This chain connects TRBV18 to TRBJ2-5; D gene uncertain. This CDR3 is built from 13 residues. Germline V gene data show CDR1 as KGHSH and CDR2 as LQKENI. Trimming took 2 bases from V and 2 from J, leaving 6 bases between them. The CDR3 loop is CASSPLGQETQYF. CDR3 sequence (DNA): TGTGCCAGCTCACCATTGGGACAAGAGACCCAGTACTTC.

The chain carries TRBV5-6 and TRBJ2-2; D is ambiguous. Germline CDR1 reads SGHDT; CDR2 reads YYEEEE. The V end was cut by 3 bases, the J end by 2 bases, with 11 bases between. The CDR3 has 15 residues. CDR3 sequence reads: CASSSMRLNTGELFF. In nucleotides, the CDR3 is TGTGCCAGCAGCTCAATGCGCCTAAACACCGGGGAGCTGTTTTTT. Full variable domain (missing parts from reference TRBV5-6 and TRBJ2-2): DAGVTQSPTHLIKTRGQQVTLRCSPKSGHDTVSWYQQALGQGPQFIFQYYEEEERQRGNFPDRFSGHQFPNYSSELNVNALLLGDSALYLCASSSMRLNTGELFFGEGSRLTVL.

The V gene is TRBV5-1, the J gene TRBJ1-1; D gene unclear. Between the trimmed V and J ends, which lost 3 bases and 0 bases, there was a span of 9 bases. The CDR3 runs to 14 residues. Germline loops: CDR1 SGHRS, CDR2 YFSETQ. The CDR3 region is CASSWVQMNTEAFF. CDR3 nucleotide sequence: TGCGCCAGCAGCTGGGTACAAATGAACACTGAAGCTTTCTTT.

This chain links TRBV30 with TRBJ2-3; TRBD2 is a possible D gene (5 bases). This CDR3 contains 15 residues. CDR1 is GTSNPN, CDR2 SVGIG, per germline (reference sequence). Trimming left V 4 bases short and J 0 bases short, with 14 bases between. In DNA form, the CDR3 reads TGTGCCTGGAAAGGTCCAGCGGCTAGCACAGATACGCAGTATTTT. Protein: CAWKGPAASTDTQYF.

The chain combines TRBV9 with TRBJ2-5; no definite D call. The germline V gene encodes CDR1 SGDLS and CDR2 YYNGEE. The CDR3 is made up of 13 amino acids. Between the trimmed V and J ends, which lost 3 bases and 5 bases, there was a span of 11 bases. The CDR3 spells CASSGTLGETQYF. The CDR3 nucleotides are TGTGCCAGCAGCGGAACATTGGGGGAGACCCAGTACTTC.

This chain joins TRBV2 and TRBJ2-5; the D is unclear. The J call may be faulty, since TRBJ2-7 better matches the DNA end. CDR1 and CDR2 (germline): SNHLY, FYNNEI. The CDR3 extends over 14 amino acids. This CDR3 is CASISNGFSYEQYF. The CDR3 nucleotides read TGTGCCAGCATAAGTAACGGATTTTCCTACGAGCAGTACTTC.

The V call is TRBV11-2, the J call TRBJ1-2; TRBD1 agrees at 8 bases. The CDR3 is 13 residues long. Germline values: CDR1 SGHAT, CDR2 FQNNGV. V trimming: 0 bases; J trimming: 10 bases; junction bases outside the gene matches: 4. DNA for the CDR3: TGTGCCAGCAGCTTAGAGTTGCAGGGGGCCTACACCTTC. It codes for CASSLELQGAYTF.

The V call is TRBV6-5, the J call TRBJ2-5, with D maybe TRBD2 (5 bases). This CDR3 is 13 amino acids long. V dropped 5 bases and J dropped 6 bases, with 13 bases sitting between them. Germline CDR1 and CDR2: MNHEY and SVGAGI. CDR3: CASSPGVIKTQYF. CDR3 nucleotides: TGTGCCAGCAGTCCCGGGGTCATCAAGACCCAGTACTTC.

This rearrangement joins TRBV10-1 to TRBJ2-2, with a possible D match to TRBD1 (5 bases). The CDR3 extends over 13 amino acids. Germline values: CDR1 WNHNN, CDR2 SYGVQD (reference sequence). The V and J ends lost 6 bases and 2 bases respectively, with 7 bases between them. CDR3 amino acids: CASRQDNTGELFF. Here the CDR3 DNA reads TGCGCCAGCAGACAGGATAACACCGGGGAGCTGTTTTTT.

This clone was recorded only once. The chain links TRBV19 to TRBJ2-1; TRBD2 matches at 7 bases. Trimming at V came to 3 bases and at J to 3 bases, leaving 2 bases not matched to a gene. The CDR3 contains 14 residues. CDR1 is LNHDA, CDR2 SQIVND, per germline (reference sequence). CDR3 sequence: CASSIGGSYNEQFF. The CDR3 DNA reads as TGTGCCAGTAGTATTGGCGGGAGCTACAATGAGCAGTTCTTC. Full variable domain (missing parts from reference TRBV19 and TRBJ2-1): DGGITQSPKYLFRKEGQNVTLSCEQNLNHDAMYWYRQDPGQGLRLIYYSQIVNDFQKGDIAEGYSVSREKKESFPLTVTSAQKNPTAFYLCASSIGGSYNEQFFGPGTRLTVL.

J is TRBJ2-7 and V is TRBV13, with 9 bases fitting TRBD2. Per the germline V gene, CDR1 is PRHDT and CDR2 is FYEKMQ (reference sequence). Losses at the gene ends were 7 bases for V and 1 base for J; bases not matched to a gene: 11. The CDR3 length is 16 residues. The CDR3 protein is CASTPKLAGFSYEQYF. DNA of the CDR3: TGTGCCAGCACCCCGAAACTAGCGGGCTTTTCCTACGAGCAGTACTTC.

The rearrangement joins TRBV5-8 to TRBJ1-1, with 10 positions matching TRBD1. J lost 1 base, V lost 3 bases, and 12 bases had no gene match. CDR1 is SGHTS and CDR2 is YDEGEE in the germline V gene. The CDR3 runs 18 residues. CDR3: CASSSGGTGDGANTEAFF. The DNA of the CDR3 is TGTGCCAGCAGCTCAGGGGGGACAGGGGACGGGGCGAACACTGAAGCTTTCTTT. Complete variable domain (other parts from reference TRBV5-8 and TRBJ1-1): EAGVTQSPTHLIKTRGQQATLRCSPISGHTSVYWYQQALGLGLQFLLWYDEGEERNRGNFPPRFSGRQFPNYSSELNVNALELEDSALYLCASSSGGTGDGANTEAFFGQGTRLTVV.

The chain links TRBV7-9 to TRBJ1-6; no definite D call. The CDR3 is made up of 15 amino acids. Germline V lookup: CDR1 SEHNR, CDR2 FQNEAQ (reference sequence). V gave up 1 base and J gave up 6 bases, with 10 bases separating them. In nucleotides, the CDR3 is TGTGCCAGCAGCTTAGGGTCTAATGGTAATTCACCCCTCCACTTT. Its protein product is CASSLGSNGNSPLHF. The full variable domain, completed using reference TRBV7-9 and TRBJ1-6, is DTGVSQNPRHKITKRGQNVTFRCDPISEHNRLYWYRQTLGQGPEFLTYFQNEAQLEKSRLLSDRFSAERPKGSFSTLEIQRTEQGDSAMYLCASSLGSNGNSPLHFGNGTRLTVT.

The rearrangement links TRBV5-1 to TRBJ2-6, with TRBD1 identical over 11 bases. The germline V gene has CDR1 SGHRS and CDR2 YFSETQ. The CDR3 consists of 18 residues. V shed 0 bases, J shed 0 bases, and the junction held 2 bases outside the gene matches. The CDR3 nucleotides read TGCGCCAGCAGCTTGGCCGGGACAGGGGGCTCTGGGGCCAACGTCCTGACTTTC. This sequence encodes CASSLAGTGGSGANVLTF.

This chain links TRBV5-8 with TRBJ1-2; D not resolved. Trimming cost V 0 bases and J 4 bases, with 10 bases left between them. The CDR3 extends over 14 amino acids. Germline CDR1 SGHTS, CDR2 YDEGEE. The CDR3 nucleotides are TGTGCCAGCAGCTTGGGGCGTCGCCCCTATGGCTACACCTTC. Its protein product is CASSLGRRPYGYTF.

The V and J genes are TRBV18 and TRBJ1-5; D is unresolved. The V end was cut by 6 bases, the J end by 2 bases, with 8 bases between. This CDR3 has 13 amino acids. Germline V gene lookup returns CDR1 KGHSH and CDR2 LQKENI. The CDR3 nucleotides read TGTGCCAGCTCCCCTCGGGGCAATCAGCCCCAGCATTTT. Protein product: CASSPRGNQPQHF.

This sequence joins TRBV18 and TRBJ1-1; tentative D call: TRBD1 (6 bases). Germline assignment: CDR1 KGHSH and CDR2 LQKENI. The CDR3 has 16 amino acids. Trimming took 1 base from V and 3 from J, leaving 15 bases between them. The CDR3 spells CASSPRVGGVDTEAFF. The CDR3 DNA follows: TGTGCCAGCTCACCACGGGTAGGGGGTGTCGACACTGAAGCTTTCTTT.

The V gene is TRBV5-1, the J gene TRBJ2-5; 8 bases fit TRBD1. Looked up from germline, CDR1 is SGHRS and CDR2 is YFSETQ. Trimming at V came to 6 bases and at J to 1 base, leaving 2 bases not matched to a gene. The CDR3 loop spans 13 amino acids. CDR3 sequence reads: CASTGQGQETQYF. CDR3 DNA sequence: TGCGCCAGCACTGGACAGGGCCAAGAGACCCAGTACTTC.

The chain employs TRBV29-1 and TRBJ2-5; 9 nucleotides agree with TRBD1. With V trimmed by 6 bases and J by 7 bases, 12 bases remained unmatched. The CDR3 consists of 14 residues. Germline CDR1 is SQVTM and CDR2 is ANQGSEA. The CDR3 region is CSVYWTGVRVTQYF. In nucleotides, the CDR3 is TGCAGCGTATACTGGACAGGGGTGCGCGTGACCCAGTACTTC. Variable domain in full (rest from reference TRBV29-1 and TRBJ2-5): SAVISQKPSRDICQRGTSLTIQCQVDSQVTMMFWYRQQPGQSLTLIATANQGSEATYESGFVIDKFPISRPNLTFSTLTVSNMSPEDSSIYLCSVYWTGVRVTQYFGPGTRLLVL.

The chain is built from TRBV7-9 and TRBJ2-6; D not certain. This CDR3 contains 15 residues. Between the trimmed V and J ends, which lost 5 bases and 1 base, there was a span of 9 bases. Germline-derived CDR1 and CDR2 are SEHNR and FQNEAQ (reference sequence). CDR3 in DNA: TGTGCCAGCAGCCTTTTGGATTCTGGGGCCAACGTCCTGACTTTC. It codes for CASSLLDSGANVLTF.

V and J are TRBV5-1 and TRBJ1-1, with D hard to call. CDR3 size: 13 residues. The V and J ends lost 4 bases and 6 bases respectively, with 13 bases between them. Germline V gene data show CDR1 as SGHRS and CDR2 as YFSETQ. The CDR3 region has the DNA TGCGCCAGCAGCCTAGCGGGTAGGTCTGAAGCTTTCTTT. Its translation is CASSLAGRSEAFF.

The chain couples TRBV6-5 to TRBJ1-2; D not resolved. Germline V gene sequence: CDR1 MNHEY, CDR2 SVGAGI. Trimming removed 7 bases from V and 3 bases from J, with 15 bases in between. CDR3 length: 14 amino acids. The CDR3: CASNPAGSHYGYTF. CDR3 bases: TGTGCCAGCAACCCGGCGGGCAGTCACTATGGCTACACCTTC.

Note on this clone: Other DNA sequences within the sample encode an identical CDR3. The chain employs TRBV30 and TRBJ1-5; D unclear. Trimming took 8 bases from V and 3 from J, leaving 17 bases between them. Germline values: CDR1 GTSNPN, CDR2 SVGIG (reference sequence). This CDR3 is 14 amino acids long. The CDR3 reads CAGARGGVNQPQHF. The DNA of the CDR3 is TGTGCCGGAGCGCGGGGTGGGGTCAATCAGCCCCAGCATTTT.

This clone has just one count. The gene calls are TRBV29-1 and TRBJ2-1; tentative D call: TRBD2 (6 bases). The V and J ends lost 7 bases and 1 base respectively, with 14 bases between them. The CDR3 has 14 amino acids. Germline V CDR1 and CDR2: SQVTM, ANQGSEA. In nucleotides, the CDR3 is TGCAGCGCTCGACTAGGAGGGTCCTACAATGAGCAGTTCTTC. Translating gives CSARLGGSYNEQFF.